The present T cell receptor (beta chain) was sequenced within a study of blood T cell repertoires in COVID-19. Study information: The samples span acute and convalescent COVID-19 from the United States, Italy and Spain.

The method was immunoSEQ multiplex PCR; TCRdb's version includes in-frame clones alone and lacks a portion of them. This table has approximately 300,000 clones, more than 70% appearing once. In terms of age and location, participants ranged from roughly 18 to 100 years and lived in around 22 US areas. Researchers sorted participants into cohorts using their self-reported clinical history. This CDR3 has 14 residues. V lost 2 bases, J lost 5 bases, and 8 bases stayed unmatched. Germline values: CDR1 GTSNPN, CDR2 SVGIG (reference sequence). Specimen: PBMCs or T cells enriched from blood (not recorded which). The source of this sequence is a woman aged 25 to 45 who had recovered from COVID-19. V and J are TRBV30 and TRBJ1-1, with TRBD1 matching over 7 bases. Here the CDR3 reads CAWSSQGLGTEAFF. The CDR3 region has the DNA TGTGCCTGGAGTTCACAGGGGCTGGGAACTGAAGCTTTCTTT.